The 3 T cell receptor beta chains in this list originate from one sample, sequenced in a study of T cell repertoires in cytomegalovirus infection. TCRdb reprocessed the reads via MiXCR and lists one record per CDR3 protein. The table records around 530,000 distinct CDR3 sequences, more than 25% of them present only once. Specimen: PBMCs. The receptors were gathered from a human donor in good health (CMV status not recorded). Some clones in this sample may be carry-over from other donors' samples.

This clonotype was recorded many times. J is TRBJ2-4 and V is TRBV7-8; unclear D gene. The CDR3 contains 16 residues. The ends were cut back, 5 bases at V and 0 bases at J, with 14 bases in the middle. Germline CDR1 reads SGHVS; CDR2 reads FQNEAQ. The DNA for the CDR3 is TGTGCCAGCAGCCAGAGAGATTGGCTAGCCAAAAACATTCAGTACTTC. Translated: CASSQRDWLAKNIQYF.

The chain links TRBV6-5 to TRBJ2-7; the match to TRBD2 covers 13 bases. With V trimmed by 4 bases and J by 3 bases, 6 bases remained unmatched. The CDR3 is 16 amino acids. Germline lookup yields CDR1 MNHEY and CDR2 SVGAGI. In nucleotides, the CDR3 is TGTGCCAGCAGTTGCTTGACTAGCGGGAGGAGCTACGAGCAGTACGTC. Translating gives CASSCLTSGRSYEQYV.

The CDR3 protein is CASSLGIDYGYTF. In DNA, the CDR3 is TGTGCCAGCAGCTTAGGAATCGACTATGGCTACACCTTC. The rearrangement links TRBV7-2 to TRBJ1-2; no clear D. V dropped 1 base and J dropped 3 bases, with 6 bases sitting between them. In germline, CDR1 is SGHTA, CDR2 FQGNSA. The CDR3 is 13 residues long.